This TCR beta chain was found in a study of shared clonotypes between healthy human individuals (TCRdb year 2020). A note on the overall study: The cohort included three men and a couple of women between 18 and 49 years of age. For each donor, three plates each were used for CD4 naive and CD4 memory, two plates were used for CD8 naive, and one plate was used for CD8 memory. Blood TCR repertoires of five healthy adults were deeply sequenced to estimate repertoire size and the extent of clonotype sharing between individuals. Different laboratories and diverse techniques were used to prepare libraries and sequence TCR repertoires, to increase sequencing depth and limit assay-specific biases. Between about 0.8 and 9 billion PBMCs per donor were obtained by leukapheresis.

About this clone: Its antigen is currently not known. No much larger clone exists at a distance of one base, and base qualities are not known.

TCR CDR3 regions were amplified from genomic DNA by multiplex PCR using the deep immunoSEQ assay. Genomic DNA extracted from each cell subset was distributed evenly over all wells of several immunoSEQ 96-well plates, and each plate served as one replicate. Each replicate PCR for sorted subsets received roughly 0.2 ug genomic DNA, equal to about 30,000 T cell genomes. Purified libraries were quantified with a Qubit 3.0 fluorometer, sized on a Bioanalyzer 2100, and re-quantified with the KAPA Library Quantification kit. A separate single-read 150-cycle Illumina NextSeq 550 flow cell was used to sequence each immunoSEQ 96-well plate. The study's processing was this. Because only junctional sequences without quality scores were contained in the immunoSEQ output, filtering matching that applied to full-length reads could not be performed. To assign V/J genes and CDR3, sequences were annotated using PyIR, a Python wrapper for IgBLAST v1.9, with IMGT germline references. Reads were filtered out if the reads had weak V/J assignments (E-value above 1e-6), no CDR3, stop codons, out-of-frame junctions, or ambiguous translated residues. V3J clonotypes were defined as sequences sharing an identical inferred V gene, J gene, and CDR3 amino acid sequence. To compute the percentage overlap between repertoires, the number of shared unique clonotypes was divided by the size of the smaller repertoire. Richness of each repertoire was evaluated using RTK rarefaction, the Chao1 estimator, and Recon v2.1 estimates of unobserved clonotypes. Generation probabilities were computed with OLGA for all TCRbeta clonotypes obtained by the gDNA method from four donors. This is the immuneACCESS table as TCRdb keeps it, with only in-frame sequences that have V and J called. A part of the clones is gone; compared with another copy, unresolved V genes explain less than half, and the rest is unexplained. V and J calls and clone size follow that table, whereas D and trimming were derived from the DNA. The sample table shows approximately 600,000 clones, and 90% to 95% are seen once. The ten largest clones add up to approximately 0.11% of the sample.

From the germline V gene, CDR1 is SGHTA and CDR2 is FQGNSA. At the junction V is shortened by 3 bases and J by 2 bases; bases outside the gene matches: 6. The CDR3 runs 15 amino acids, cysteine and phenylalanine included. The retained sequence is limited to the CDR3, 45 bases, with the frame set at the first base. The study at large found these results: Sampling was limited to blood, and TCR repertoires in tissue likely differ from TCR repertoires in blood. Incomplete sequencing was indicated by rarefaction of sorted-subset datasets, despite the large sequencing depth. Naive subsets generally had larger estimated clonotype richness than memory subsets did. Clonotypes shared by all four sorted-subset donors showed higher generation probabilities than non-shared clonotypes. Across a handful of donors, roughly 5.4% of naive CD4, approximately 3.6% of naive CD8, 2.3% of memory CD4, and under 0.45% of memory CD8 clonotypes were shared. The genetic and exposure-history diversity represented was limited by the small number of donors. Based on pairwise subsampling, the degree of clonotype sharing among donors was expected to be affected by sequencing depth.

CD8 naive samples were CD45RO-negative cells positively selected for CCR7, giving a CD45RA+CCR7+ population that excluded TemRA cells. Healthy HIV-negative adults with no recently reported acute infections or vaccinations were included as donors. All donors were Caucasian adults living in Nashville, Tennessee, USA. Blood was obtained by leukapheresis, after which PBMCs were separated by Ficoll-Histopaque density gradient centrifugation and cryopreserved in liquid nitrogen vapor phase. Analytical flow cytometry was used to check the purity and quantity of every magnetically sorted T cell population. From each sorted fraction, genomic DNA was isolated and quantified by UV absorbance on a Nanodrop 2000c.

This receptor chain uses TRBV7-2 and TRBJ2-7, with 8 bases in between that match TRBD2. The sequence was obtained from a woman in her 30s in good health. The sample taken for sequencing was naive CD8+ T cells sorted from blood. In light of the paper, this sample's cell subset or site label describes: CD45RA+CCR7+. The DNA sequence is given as TGTGCCAGCAGCTTCACTAGCGGATCGACCTACGAGCAGTACTTC. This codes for CASSFTSGSTYEQYF.